This T cell receptor (beta chain) is drawn from a study of identifying expanded T cells in peripheral blood. Looked up from germline, CDR1 is SGHRS and CDR2 is YFSETQ. This CDR3 is 14 amino acids long. V was clipped by 0 bases and J by 6 bases, with 10 bases between them. Sequencing was performed with immunoSEQ multiplex PCR; in TCRdb, only in-frame clones are kept and a portion is missing. The top ten clones hold around 8.2% of a sample with about 110,000 clones, 88% of them seen once. The TCR sequence derives from a person between 18 and 70 years old in good health. The sample was blood. This chain links TRBV5-1 with TRBJ2-1; no definite D call. The CDR3 sequence: CASSLASTSNEQFF. The CDR3 nucleotides are TGCGCCAGCAGCTTGGCCTCAACATCCAATGAGCAGTTCTTC.